Following are 3 T cell receptor beta chains from one sample sequenced in a study of T cells in localized non-small cell lung cancer. Using immunoSEQ multiplex PCR, the repertoire was profiled, and TCRdb retains in-frame clones only, with some absent. Here the sample spans fewer than 45,000 clones, approximately 83% being singletons. Sequenced here: peripheral blood, sampled before any cancer treatment. Source of these receptors: a man aged 35-69 years with stage I lung adenocarcinoma.

The rearrangement uses TRBV29-1 and TRBJ2-2, with 9 nucleotides matching TRBD2. The germline gives CDR1 SQVTM, CDR2 ANQGSEA. CDR3 length equals 13 residues. V shed 5 bases, J shed 4 bases, and the junction held 2 bases outside the gene matches. CDR3: CSVLREGTGELFF. CDR3 sequence (DNA): TGCAGCGTTTTGCGGGAGGGCACCGGGGAGCTGTTTTTT.

V usage is TRBV5-1 and J usage is TRBJ2-1; TRBD2 matches at 15 bases. CDR3 length equals 19 residues. V was pared by 2 bases and J by 6 bases, with 12 bases of the junction left unmatched. Germline CDR1 is SGHRS and CDR2 is YFSETQ. The DNA of the CDR3 is TGCGCCAGCAGCTTTGGAGGGACTAGCGGGAGGAGACTAGGCAATGAGCAGTTCTTC. Its protein is CASSFGGTSGRRLGNEQFF. Supplemented by reference TRBV5-1 and TRBJ2-1, the full variable domain reads KAGVTQTPRYLIKTRGQQVTLSCSPISGHRSVSWYQQTPGQGLQFLFEYFSETQRNKGNFPGRFSGRQFSNSRSEMNVSTLELGDSALYLCASSFGGTSGRRLGNEQFFGPGTRLTVL.

J is TRBJ1-5 and V is TRBV4-3; D unresolved. Germline CDR1 reads LGHNA; CDR2 reads YSLEER. The CDR3 sequence is 14 residues long. V shed 0 bases and J shed 9 bases, with 12 bases lying between them. The CDR3 is CASSQDRWVGPQHF. The CDR3 DNA reads as TGCGCCAGCAGCCAAGATCGTTGGGTTGGGCCCCAGCATTTT.